One and the same sample provided the 22 T cell receptor beta chains below, sequenced in a study of CD8 T cells in ankylosing spondylitis. TCRdb re-called the 5' RACE reads through MiXCR, storing one row per CDR3 protein. The table lists about 25,000 distinct CDR3 sequences, under 3% of them singletons. Sequencing used blood, either unsorted or a sorted T cell fraction (not recorded which). These receptors came from a female donor with ankylosing spondylitis or in good health (not recorded which).

This clonotype has a count of ten or more. This chain links TRBV9 with TRBJ2-5, with D perhaps TRBD1 (6 bases). V gave up 4 bases and J gave up 1 base, with 8 bases separating them. This CDR3 region has 13 residues. Looked up from germline, CDR1 is SGDLS and CDR2 is YYNGEE. For the CDR3, the DNA is TGTGCCAGCAGCTGGGACATCCAAGAGACCCAGTACTTC. Amino acid sequence: CASSWDIQETQYF.

This clonotype was recorded at least ten times. The V and J genes are TRBV9 and TRBJ2-1, with 8 bases aligning to TRBD2. Germline V gives CDR1 SGDLS, CDR2 YYNGEE. The CDR3 is 16 residues long. The trim removed 4 bases at V and 0 bases at J, leaving 6 bases unmatched. CDR3 nucleotide sequence: TGTGCCAGCAGCCCGACTAGCGTGAGCTCCTACAATGAGCAGTTCTTC. It translates to CASSPTSVSSYNEQFF.

The table lists this clonotype with many counts. The V gene is TRBV9, the J gene TRBJ2-5, with 7 positions matching TRBD1. Trimming took 1 base from V and 1 from J; bases not matched to a gene: 1. Germline V CDR1 and CDR2: SGDLS, YYNGEE. CDR3 length equals 14 residues. The CDR3 DNA reads as TGTGCCAGCAGCGTACACAGGGGCCAAGAGACCCAGTACTTC. Translation: CASSVHRGQETQYF.

This clonotype was counted many times. This sequence joins TRBV9 and TRBJ1-2; TRBD1 matches 7 bases. V was pared by 3 bases and J by 2 bases, with 7 bases of the junction left unmatched. The CDR3 is 15 amino acids. Germline V gene sequence: CDR1 SGDLS, CDR2 YYNGEE. CDR3 nucleotides: TGTGCCAGCAGCGCACACTGGGACAGCAACTATGGCTACACCTTC. It specifies CASSAHWDSNYGYTF.

The sample holds many counts of this clonotype. The genes are TRBV9 and TRBJ2-3, with TRBD1 matching 9 bases. CDR3 length equals 14 residues. Germline V lookup: CDR1 SGDLS, CDR2 YYNGEE. With 4 bases clipped from V and 4 bases from J, the junction kept 4 bases outside the gene matches. The CDR3 DNA follows: TGTGCCAGCAGCCCTAGACAGGGGGCAGATACGCAGTATTTT. Its protein is CASSPRQGADTQYF.

The genes are TRBV9 and TRBJ1-2; 7 bases line up with TRBD1. Trimming at V came to 0 bases and at J to 3 bases, leaving 2 bases not matched to a gene. The CDR3 consists of 14 residues. The germline V gene has CDR1 SGDLS and CDR2 YYNGEE. CDR3 sequence: CASSVAGGDYGYTF. The CDR3 DNA follows: TGTGCCAGCAGCGTAGCAGGGGGAGACTATGGCTACACCTTC.

The sample holds many counts of this clonotype. The V gene is TRBV9, the J gene TRBJ1-4; TRBD1 matches at 8 bases. Losses at the gene ends were 0 bases for V and 3 bases for J; bases not matched to a gene: 7. The CDR3 runs to 17 residues. Germline V gene lookup returns CDR1 SGDLS and CDR2 YYNGEE. The CDR3 region has the DNA TGTGCCAGCAGCGTAGCTACCGGGGGACAGGCTAATGAAAAACTGTTTTTT. This sequence encodes CASSVATGGQANEKLFF.

The table lists this clonotype with a few counts. This chain connects TRBV19 to TRBJ2-7, with TRBD2 matching over 9 bases. V gave up 4 bases and J gave up 3 bases; unmatched junction bases: 13. The CDR3 runs to 17 residues. Germline CDR1 reads LNHDA; CDR2 reads SQIVND (reference sequence). The CDR3 sequence: CASSSPQGLASHYEQYF. DNA for the CDR3: TGTGCCAGTAGTAGTCCCCAGGGACTAGCCAGCCACTACGAGCAGTACTTC.

This clonotype was seen repeatedly, ten times or more. This chain connects TRBV9 to TRBJ2-1; the D gene is possibly TRBD1 (7 bases). The CDR3 loop spans 16 amino acids. V lost 4 bases to trimming and J lost 4 bases, with 18 bases between them. Germline V gene data show CDR1 as SGDLS and CDR2 as YYNGEE. CDR3 DNA: TGTGCCAGCAGCAATATGCAGGGGGGTTCTTACAATGAGCAGTTCTTC. Translated: CASSNMQGGSYNEQFF.

This clonotype was recorded at least ten times. This sequence joins TRBV9 and TRBJ1-1; D is uncertain. The V end lost 4 bases, the J end lost 0 bases, and 7 bases lay between the germline ends. The CDR3 consists of 13 residues. CDR1 and CDR2 from the germline V gene are SGDLS and YYNGEE. The DNA for the CDR3 is TGTGCCAGCAGCCTAAGGTTGAACACTGAAGCTTTCTTT. The encoded protein is CASSLRLNTEAFF. The variable domain in full, completed from reference TRBV9 and TRBJ1-1, reads DSGVTQTPKHLITATGQRVTLRCSPRSGDLSVYWYQQSLDQGLQFLIQYYNGEERAKGNILERFSAQQFPDLHSELNLSSLELGDSALYFCASSLRLNTEAFFGQGTRLTVV.

This clonotype was found many times. The chain is built from TRBV9 and TRBJ1-4; 7 bases agree with TRBD1. The CDR3 runs 16 residues. The germline gives CDR1 SGDLS, CDR2 YYNGEE. The J segment lost 0 bases and the V segment lost 4 bases, leaving 6 bases of the junction unmatched. The CDR3 sequence is CASSPRGFATNEKLFF. The CDR3 DNA follows: TGTGCCAGCAGCCCCAGGGGGTTTGCAACTAATGAAAAACTGTTTTTT.

This clonotype occurred many times. V and J are TRBV9 and TRBJ2-5; TRBD2 matches 10 bases. V was clipped by 2 bases and J by 4 bases; unmatched bases: 20. The CDR3 is 20 residues long. Germline CDR1 and CDR2: SGDLS and YYNGEE. The CDR3 DNA follows: TGTGCCAGCAGCGTCGGAGTGGGGAAGCGGGGGGGCCCGCATAGAGAGACCCAGTACTTC. Translated: CASSVGVGKRGGPHRETQYF.

This clonotype appeared many times. V is TRBV9 and J is TRBJ1-2; a possible D gene is TRBD1 (6 bases). V dropped 4 bases and J dropped 2 bases, with 12 bases sitting between them. The CDR3 contains 14 residues. The V gene's germline CDR1 is SGDLS and CDR2 YYNGEE. CDR3 in amino acids: CASSNNRANYGYTF. As DNA, the CDR3 is TGTGCCAGCAGCAATAACAGGGCAAACTATGGCTACACCTTC. Combining the CDR3 with reference TRBV9 and TRBJ1-2 gives the whole variable domain DSGVTQTPKHLITATGQRVTLRCSPRSGDLSVYWYQQSLDQGLQFLIQYYNGEERAKGNILERFSAQQFPDLHSELNLSSLELGDSALYFCASSNNRANYGYTFGSGTRLTVV.

At least ten counts were recorded for this clonotype. This chain uses TRBV9 with TRBJ2-3; maybe TRBD1 (6 bases). The CDR3 has 16 amino acids. CDR1 is SGDLS, CDR2 YYNGEE, per germline. The V end lost 5 bases, the J end lost 2 bases, and 18 bases lay between the germline ends. The CDR3 loop is CASRLGANLPTDTQYF. CDR3 coding DNA: TGTGCCAGCAGACTGGGGGCGAACCTTCCCACAGATACGCAGTATTTT.

This clonotype was picked up many times. CDR3 amino acids: CASSVGTGSYEKLFF. In DNA form, the CDR3 reads TGTGCCAGCAGCGTCGGGACAGGGAGTTACGAAAAACTGTTTTTT. The chain carries TRBV9 and TRBJ1-4; 9 bases fit TRBD1. CDR1 SGDLS and CDR2 YYNGEE come from the germline V gene. Trimming cost V 2 bases and J 8 bases; bases outside gene matches: 7. CDR3 length equals 15 residues. Together with reference TRBV9 and TRBJ1-4, the CDR3 gives the full variable domain: DSGVTQTPKHLITATGQRVTLRCSPRSGDLSVYWYQQSLDQGLQFLIQYYNGEERAKGNILERFSAQQFPDLHSELNLSSLELGDSALYFCASSVGTGSYEKLFFGSGTQLSVL.

This clonotype was seen ten or more times. V gene TRBV9 combines with J gene TRBJ1-6; 7 bases match TRBD1. The CDR3 length is 18 residues. With V trimmed by 1 base and J by 5 bases, 12 bases remained unmatched. Germline V lookup: CDR1 SGDLS, CDR2 YYNGEE. The DNA for the CDR3 is TGTGCCAGCAGCGTAACAGGGGACCAACTAAATAATAATTCACCCCTCCACTTT. This gives the protein CASSVTGDQLNNNSPLHF.

Ten or more counts support this clonotype. V gene TRBV9 combines with J gene TRBJ1-1, with 8 nucleotides matching TRBD1. Germline lookup yields CDR1 SGDLS and CDR2 YYNGEE. The J segment lost 6 bases and the V segment lost 2 bases, leaving 9 bases of the junction unmatched. The CDR3 loop spans 15 amino acids. CDR3: CASSVTDRGWAEAFF. Written as DNA, the CDR3 is TGTGCCAGCAGCGTTACCGACAGGGGTTGGGCTGAAGCTTTCTTT.

This clonotype was seen many times. The chain recombines TRBV9 with TRBJ2-7, with 14 bases aligning to TRBD2. Looked up from germline, CDR1 is SGDLS and CDR2 is YYNGEE. The CDR3 is made up of 16 amino acids. CDR3 region: CACSVTGTSGSHEQYF. Here the CDR3 DNA reads TGTGCTTGCAGCGTTACCGGGACTAGCGGGAGCCACGAGCAGTACTTC.

This clonotype was observed at least ten times. V is TRBV9 and J is TRBJ2-2, with D possibly TRBD1 on 5 matching bases. The germline V gene has CDR1 SGDLS and CDR2 YYNGEE. Trimming cost V 1 base and J 6 bases, with 10 bases left between them. The CDR3 is 14 residues long. CDR3 DNA sequence: TGTGCCAGCAGCGTAACAGGCACCCCCGGGGAGCTGTTTTTT. This sequence encodes CASSVTGTPGELFF.

At least ten counts were recorded for this clonotype. CDR3 residues: CASSPRGTADTQYF. As DNA, the CDR3 is TGTGCCAGCAGCCCCAGAGGGACGGCAGATACGCAGTATTTT. The chain carries TRBV9 and TRBJ2-3; D may correspond to TRBD1 or TRBD2 (5 bases each). The CDR3 loop spans 14 amino acids. The V gene's germline CDR1 is SGDLS and CDR2 YYNGEE. The V end lost 4 bases, the J end lost 4 bases, and 13 bases lay between the germline ends. Supplemented by reference TRBV9 and TRBJ2-3, the full variable domain reads DSGVTQTPKHLITATGQRVTLRCSPRSGDLSVYWYQQSLDQGLQFLIQYYNGEERAKGNILERFSAQQFPDLHSELNLSSLELGDSALYFCASSPRGTADTQYFGPGTRLTVL.

This clonotype was counted many times. The chain uses TRBV9 and TRBJ2-1; a possible D gene is TRBD2 (6 bases). Germline V gene lookup returns CDR1 SGDLS and CDR2 YYNGEE. The V end was cut by 1 base, the J end by 4 bases, with 15 bases between. This CDR3 has 16 amino acids. The CDR3 spells CASSVSGTSGYNEQFF. For the CDR3, the DNA is TGTGCCAGCAGCGTATCCGGGACTTCAGGGTACAATGAGCAGTTCTTC.

This clonotype was seen at least ten times. The chain links TRBV9 to TRBJ1-6; a weak D match, TRBD1 (6 bases). CDR1 SGDLS and CDR2 YYNGEE come from the germline V gene. Deletions cut 0 bases from V and 12 bases from J, with 10 bases between. The CDR3 contains 13 residues. The CDR3 DNA is TGTGCCAGCAGCGTAGGCCGGACAGAACCCCTCCACTTT. Amino acid sequence: CASSVGRTEPLHF.